This TCR beta chain is drawn from a study of human CD8 memory T cell subsets. CDR1 is MDHEN and CDR2 is SYDVKM in the germline V gene. The CDR3 loop spans 16 amino acids. The TCR beta sequencing libraries came from UMI-labeled 5' RACE. TCRdb reanalyzed the 5' RACE reads and collapses them to one entry per CDR3 protein, without DNA. Its clone listing holds around 20,000 distinct CDR3 sequences. The study, taken as a whole, reports: Among the subsets, Chao1 estimates suggested that stem-like memory T cells were more diverse than precursor exhausted T cells.

Buffy coats donated by healthy individuals were the origin of the PBMC. Concerning this clonotype itself: Its antigen is not identified.

This rearrangement joins TRBV28 to TRBJ2-7; TCRdb returns TRBD1, unconfirmable since there is no DNA. The sequenced sample was CD8+ T cells from PBMCs. This TCR derives from a human donor in good health. Here the CDR3 reads CASRSPGTGLSYEQYF.